This TCR beta chain was identified during a study of radiotherapy plus CTLA-4 blockade in lung cancer. Study observations and caveats: Blood-borne expansion of tumor-derived TCR clones followed radiotherapy plus ipilimumab.

To note about this clone: What it binds is not known.

The junction had 0 bases not matched to a gene; V was cut back by 4 bases and J by 7 bases. This CDR3 is built from 13 residues. Germline V gene sequence: CDR1 SEHNR, CDR2 FQNEAQ (reference sequence). Chemo-refractory metastatic non-small-cell lung cancer patients underwent focal radiation alongside CTLA-4 blockade with ipilimumab. Assay: immunoSEQ multiplex PCR; the TCRdb copy retains only in-frame clones and omits some. This sample yields roughly 44,000 clones, of which less than 85% are seen a single time; around 10% belongs to the top ten. This TCR was recovered from a human donor with non-small cell lung cancer who had stable disease on radiotherapy plus ipilimumab. The sequenced sample was peripheral blood, obtained from a patient treated with radiotherapy plus ipilimumab. The chain uses TRBV7-9 and TRBJ2-1; 11 nucleotides agree with TRBD1. CDR3 DNA: TGTGCCAGCAGCTGGGACAGGGGGAATGAGCAGTTCTTC. The encoded protein is CASSWDRGNEQFF.